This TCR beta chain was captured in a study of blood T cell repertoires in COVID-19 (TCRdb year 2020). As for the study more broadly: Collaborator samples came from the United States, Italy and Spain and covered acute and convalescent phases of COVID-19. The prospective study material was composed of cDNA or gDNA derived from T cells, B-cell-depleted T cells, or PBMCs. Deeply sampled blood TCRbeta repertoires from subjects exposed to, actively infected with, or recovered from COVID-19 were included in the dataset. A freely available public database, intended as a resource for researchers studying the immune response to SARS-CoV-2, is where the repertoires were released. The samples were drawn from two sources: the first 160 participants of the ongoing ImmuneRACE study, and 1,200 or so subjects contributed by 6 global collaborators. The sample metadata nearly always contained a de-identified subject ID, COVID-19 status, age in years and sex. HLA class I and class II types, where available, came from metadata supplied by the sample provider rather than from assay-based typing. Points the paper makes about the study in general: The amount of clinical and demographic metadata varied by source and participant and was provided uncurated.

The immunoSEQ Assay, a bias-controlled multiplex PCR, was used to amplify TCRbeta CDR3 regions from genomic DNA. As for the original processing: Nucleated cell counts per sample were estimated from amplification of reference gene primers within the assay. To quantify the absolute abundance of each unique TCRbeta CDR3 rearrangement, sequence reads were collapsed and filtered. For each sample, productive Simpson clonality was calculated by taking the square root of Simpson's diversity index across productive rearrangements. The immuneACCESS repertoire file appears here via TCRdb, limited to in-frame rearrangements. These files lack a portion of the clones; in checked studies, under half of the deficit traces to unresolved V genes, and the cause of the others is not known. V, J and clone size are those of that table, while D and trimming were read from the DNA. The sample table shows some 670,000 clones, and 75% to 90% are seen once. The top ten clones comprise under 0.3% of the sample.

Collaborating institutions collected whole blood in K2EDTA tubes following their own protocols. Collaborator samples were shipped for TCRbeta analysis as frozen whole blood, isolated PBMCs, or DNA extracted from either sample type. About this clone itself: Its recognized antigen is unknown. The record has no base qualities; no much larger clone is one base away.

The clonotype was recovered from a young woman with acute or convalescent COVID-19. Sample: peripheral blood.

The DNA is as follows: TGTGCCAGCAGCTTAGGGGGGGGCGCAAGCAATGAGCAGTTCTTC. Translated, it reads CASSLGGGASNEQFF. The chain employs TRBV11-3 and TRBJ2-1; TRBD2 is a weak D gene call, 7 bases matching. The germline ends are 13 bases apart after V is trimmed by 1 base and J by 6 bases. There are 15 amino acids in the CDR3, from cysteine to phenylalanine inclusive. Of the read, only the CDR3 DNA is kept; its 45 bases are in frame from base 1. Taken from the germline V gene, the CDR1 and CDR2 loops are SGHNT and YENEEA. Here the CDR3 is joined to the reference TRBV11-3 and TRBJ2-1 genes, and the full variable domain is: EAGVVQSPRYKIIEKKQPVAFWCNPISGHNTLYWYLQNLGQGPELLIRYENEEAVDDSQLPKDRFSAERLKGVDSTLKIQPAELGDSAVYLCASSLGGGASNEQFFGPGTRLTVL.